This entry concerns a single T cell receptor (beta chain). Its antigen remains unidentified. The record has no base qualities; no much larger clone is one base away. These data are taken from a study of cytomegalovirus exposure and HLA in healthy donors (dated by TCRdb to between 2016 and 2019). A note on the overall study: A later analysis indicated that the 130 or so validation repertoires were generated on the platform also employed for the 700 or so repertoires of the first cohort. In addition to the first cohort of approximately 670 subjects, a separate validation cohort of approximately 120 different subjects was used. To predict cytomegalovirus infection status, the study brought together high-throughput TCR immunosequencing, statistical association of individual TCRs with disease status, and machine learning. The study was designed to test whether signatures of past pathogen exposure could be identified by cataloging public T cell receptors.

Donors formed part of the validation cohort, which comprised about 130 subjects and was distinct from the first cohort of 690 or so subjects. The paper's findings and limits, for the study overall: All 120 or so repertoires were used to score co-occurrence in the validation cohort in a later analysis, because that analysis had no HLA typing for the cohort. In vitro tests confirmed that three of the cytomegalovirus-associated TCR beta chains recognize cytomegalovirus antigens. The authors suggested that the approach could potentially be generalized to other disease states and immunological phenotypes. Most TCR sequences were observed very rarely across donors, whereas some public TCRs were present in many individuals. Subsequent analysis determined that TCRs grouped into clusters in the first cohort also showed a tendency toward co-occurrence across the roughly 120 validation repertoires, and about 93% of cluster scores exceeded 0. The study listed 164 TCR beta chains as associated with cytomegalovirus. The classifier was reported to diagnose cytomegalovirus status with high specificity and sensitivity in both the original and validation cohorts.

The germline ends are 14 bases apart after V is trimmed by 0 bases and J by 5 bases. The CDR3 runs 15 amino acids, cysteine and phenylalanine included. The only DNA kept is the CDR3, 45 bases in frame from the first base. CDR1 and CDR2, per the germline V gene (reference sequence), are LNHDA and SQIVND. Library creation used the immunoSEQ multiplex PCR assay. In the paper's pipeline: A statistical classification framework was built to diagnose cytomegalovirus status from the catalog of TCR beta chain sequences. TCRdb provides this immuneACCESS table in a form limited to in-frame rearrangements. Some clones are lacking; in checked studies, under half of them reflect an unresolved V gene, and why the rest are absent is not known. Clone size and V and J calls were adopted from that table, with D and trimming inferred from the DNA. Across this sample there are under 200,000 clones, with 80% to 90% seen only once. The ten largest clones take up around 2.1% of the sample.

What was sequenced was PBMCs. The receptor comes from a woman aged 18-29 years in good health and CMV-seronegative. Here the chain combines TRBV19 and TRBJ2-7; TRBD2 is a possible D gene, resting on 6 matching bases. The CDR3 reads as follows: CASSIDDGGINEQYF. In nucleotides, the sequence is TGTGCCAGTAGTATAGACGACGGGGGTATAAACGAGCAGTACTTC.